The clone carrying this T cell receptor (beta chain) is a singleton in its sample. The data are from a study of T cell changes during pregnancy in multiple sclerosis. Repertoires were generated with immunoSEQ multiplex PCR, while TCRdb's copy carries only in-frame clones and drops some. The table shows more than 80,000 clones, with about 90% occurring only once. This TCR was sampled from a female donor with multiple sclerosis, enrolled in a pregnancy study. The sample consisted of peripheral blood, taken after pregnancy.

CDR3 loop: CASSEQGYEQYF. The CDR3 DNA sequence: TGTGCCAGCAGTGAACAGGGCTACGAGCAGTACTTC. The rearrangement links TRBV2 to TRBJ2-7, with D maybe TRBD1 (5 bases). The CDR3 is made up of 12 amino acids. V was cut by 2 bases and J by 3 bases, with 5 bases left in between. Looked up from germline, CDR1 is SNHLY and CDR2 is FYNNEI. Supplemented by reference TRBV2 and TRBJ2-7, the full variable domain reads EPEVTQTPSHQVTQMGQEVILRCVPISNHLYFYWYRQILGQKVEFLVSFYNNEISEKSEIFDDQFSVERPDGSNFTLKIRSTKLEDSAMYFCASSEQGYEQYFGPGTRLTVT.